This T cell receptor beta chain comes out of a study of blood T cell repertoires in COVID-19. About the study: Donors in the United States, Italy and Spain gave samples during acute or convalescent COVID-19. In each case, the material was cDNA or gDNA derived from T cells, B-cell-depleted T cells, or PBMCs.

In the authors' workflow: Reference gene primer amplification in the assay estimated nucleated cell counts. This table comes from immunoSEQ multiplex PCR, and its TCRdb copy is limited to in-frame clones, with some not included. V and J calls and clone size are those listed in that table; D and trimming were worked out from the DNA. Of 90,000 to 100,000 clones listed, roughly 90% were seen once; the top ten hold less than 3%. The CDR3 spans 11 residues. Trimming left V 4 bases short and J 6 bases short, with 7 bases between. The germline CDR1 and CDR2 sequences are SQVTM and ANQGSEA. This clone was counted a few times.

Specimen: peripheral blood. J is TRBJ2-1 and V is TRBV29-1; D remains ambiguous. The sequence was collected from a man aged 45-60 years with COVID-19, enrolled during active disease. For the CDR3, the DNA is TGCAGCGTTGGTCAGATCAATGAGCAGTTCTTC. Encoded protein: CSVGQINEQFF.